This T cell receptor (beta chain) was found in a study of Graves' ophthalmopathy and Graves' hyperthyroidism. Patients with other autoimmune diseases, uncontrolled infections, pregnancy or lactation were excluded. From RNA, the CDR3 regions of TCR beta chains were amplified and sequenced. After a first-round RT-PCR with HTBI primers, a second-round multiplex PCR was run. TCRdb reprocessed the multiplex PCR reads via MiXCR and lists one record per CDR3 protein. This sample has about 550,000 distinct CDR3 sequences, with 35% to 40% found just once. Findings and caveats of the study: Both an approximately 70% sensitivity and an approximately 75% specificity characterized the model's predictions of ophthalmopathy progression. A 13-signature model separated ophthalmopathy from stable hyperthyroidism, reaching 85% to 90% sensitivity and around 81% specificity cross-validated. Most expanded clonotypes from thyroid (those above 0.001 frequency) were also found in blood.

A remark on this clonotype: Antigen: not known.

Sequenced input: peripheral blood or thyroid tissue (not recorded which). This clonotype was obtained from an adult man with Graves' hyperthyroidism.

CDR3: CASSPSAGRNTEAFF. CDR3 sequence (DNA): TGTGCCAGCAGCCCATCGGCAGGGCGGAACACTGAAGCTTTCTTT. This chain uses TRBV7-9 with TRBJ1-1; TRBD1 might be the D (5 bases). The CDR3 length is 15 residues. Trimming removed 5 bases at V and 1 base at J, with 14 bases between. CDR1 is SEHNR, CDR2 FQNEAQ, per germline (reference sequence).